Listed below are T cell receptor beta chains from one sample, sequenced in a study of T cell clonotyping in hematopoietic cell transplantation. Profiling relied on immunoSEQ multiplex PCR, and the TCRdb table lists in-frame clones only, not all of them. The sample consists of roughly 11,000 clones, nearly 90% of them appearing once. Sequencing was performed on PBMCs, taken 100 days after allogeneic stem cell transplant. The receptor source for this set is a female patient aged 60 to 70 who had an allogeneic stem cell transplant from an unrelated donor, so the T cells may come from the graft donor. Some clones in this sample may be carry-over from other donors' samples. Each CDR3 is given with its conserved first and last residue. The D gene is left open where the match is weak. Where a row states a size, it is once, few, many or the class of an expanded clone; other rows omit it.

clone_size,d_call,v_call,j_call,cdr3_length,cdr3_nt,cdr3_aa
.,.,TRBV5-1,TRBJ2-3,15,TGCGCCAGCAGCTTGGAGCGCCTCAGCACAGATACGCAGTATTTT,CASSLERLSTDTQYF
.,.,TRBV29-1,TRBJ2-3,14,TGCAGCGTTGATGGAAGGGGGGCGGCAGATACGCAGTATTTT,CSVDGRGAADTQYF
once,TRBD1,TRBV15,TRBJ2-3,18,TGTGCCACCAGCAGTTCGGGACAGGGGGTGGATGGCACAGATACGCAGTATTTT,CATSSSGQGVDGTDTQYF
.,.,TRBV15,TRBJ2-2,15,TGTGCCACCAGCAGAGGGGAGGTCAGCACCGGGGAGCTGTTTTTT,CATSRGEVSTGELFF
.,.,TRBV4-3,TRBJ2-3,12,TGCGCCAGCAGCCAAGTTTCAGATACGCAGTATTTT,CASSQVSDTQYF
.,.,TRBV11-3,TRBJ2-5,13,TGTGCCAGCAGCTATGCGTACCAAGAGACCCAGTACTTC,CASSYAYQETQYF
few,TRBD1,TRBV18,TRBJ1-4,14,TGTGCCAGCTCACTGGACAGGGAACGAGAAAAACTGTTTTTT,CASSLDREREKLFF
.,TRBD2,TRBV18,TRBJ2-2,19,TGTGCCAGCTCACCACGGCCCTTTACCCCGGGGGGGAACACCGGGGAGCTGTTTTTT,CASSPRPFTPGGNTGELFF
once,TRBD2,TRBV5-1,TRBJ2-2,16,TGCGCCAGCAGCTTGGATCCTAGCGGGAACACCGGGGAGCTGTTTTTT,CASSLDPSGNTGELFF
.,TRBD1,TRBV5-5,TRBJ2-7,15,TGTGCCAGCAGCCCCCCGGGGCAGGGGGCTGGCGAGCAGTACTTC,CASSPPGQGAGEQYF
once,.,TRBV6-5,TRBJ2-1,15,TGTGCCAGCAGAAACCGACAAAATCCTTACAATGAGCAGTTCTTC,CASRNRQNPYNEQFF
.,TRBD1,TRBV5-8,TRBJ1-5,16,TGTGCCAGCAGCTCTTCAGGGGGCTTGAGCAATCAGCCCCAGCATTTT,CASSSSGGLSNQPQHF
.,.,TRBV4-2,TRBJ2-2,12,TGTGCCAGCAGCCAAGGATCCGGGGAGCTGTTTTTT,CASSQGSGELFF
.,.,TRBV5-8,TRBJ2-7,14,TGTGCCAGCAGCTCGGACGGTTCCCCCTACGAGCAGTACTTC,CASSSDGSPYEQYF
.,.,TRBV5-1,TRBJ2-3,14,TGCGCCAGCAGCTTGGGACAGGCCACAGATACGCAGTATTTT,CASSLGQATDTQYF
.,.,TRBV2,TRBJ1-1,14,TGTGCCAGCGCGGGACCGAACGAGGCCACTGAAGCTTTCTTT,CASAGPNEATEAFF
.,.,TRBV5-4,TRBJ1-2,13,TGTGCCAGCAGCTTGGGGGAAGACAGTGGCTACACCTTC,CASSLGEDSGYTF
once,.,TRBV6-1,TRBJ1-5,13,TGTGCCAGCAGCGAGCATAGCAATCAGCCCCAGCATTTT,CASSEHSNQPQHF
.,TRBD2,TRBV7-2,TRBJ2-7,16,TGTGCCAGCAGCTTGCGGGGAGGGGCGTATAAGGGCGAGCAGTACTTC,CASSLRGGAYKGEQYF
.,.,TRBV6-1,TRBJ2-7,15,TGTGCCAGCAACAGCAGGGATTTGGGCCTCTACGAGCAGTACTTC,CASNSRDLGLYEQYF
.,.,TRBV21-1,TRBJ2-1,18,TGTGCCAGCAGCAAATCCCCCTGGCGGGAGGCCCTGGGCAATGAGCAGTTCTTC,CASSKSPWREALGNEQFF
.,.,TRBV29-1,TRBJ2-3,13,TGCAGCGTTGACCCCAGCAGCACAGATACGCAGTATTTT,CSVDPSSTDTQYF